The entry below gives a single T cell receptor (beta chain) sequence along with its context. The sample holds a few counts of this clone. This clone's antigen is unknown. Base qualities are missing; no much larger clone stands one base away. The V end gives up 2 bases and the J end 5 bases, leaving 6 bases in the junction not matched to a gene. The germline V gene gives CDR1 as SGHTA and CDR2 as FQGNSA. The CDR3 holds 15 amino acids from the cysteine to the phenylalanine. Only the CDR3 part of the read is kept: 45 bases, read in frame from the first base. This sample stems from a study of T cell responses to AZD1222 COVID-19 vaccine (dated by TCRdb to 2020 to 2023). About the investigation overall: TCR sequencing was performed for 230 to 250 trial participants, of whom some 200 were given two doses of AZD1222 and roughly 25 were given two doses of MenACWY control vaccine. Trial participants were enrolled by age into subgroups of 18-55, 56-69 and 70-plus years, and roughly 150, 30 and 60 TCR-sequenced participants, respectively, were included in these subgroups.

The label giving this sample's time point can be read as: about 28 days (+/-7) after the second vaccine dose. AZD1222 recipients whose second dose came at about 4 weeks and those whose second dose came at about 12 weeks were combined into one group, since spike-specific TCR depth and breadth did not differ between the two schedules. Vaccinee samples came from UK trials COV001 and COV002, including a single-blind randomized controlled phase 2/3 trial of AZD1222 (ChAdOx1 nCoV-19) in healthy adults. For TCRbeta chain sequencing, PBMC samples were collected from trial participants at day 0 and at day 28 after the second dose. The CDR3 regions of human TCRbeta chains were analyzed by immunosequencing. On the authors' methods: TCRs in the repertoires were matched against a reference library of SARS-CoV-2-specific TCRs that had been generated with the MIRA antigen-specificity platform. Breadth meant the fraction of unique TCRs that were SARS-CoV-2-associated, whereas depth meant the fraction of total T cells that were SARS-CoV-2-associated. Using the MIRA data, each spike-specific TCR was mapped to the spike region that the TCR reacts to and placed in a CD4 or CD8 class. Log10-transformed breadth and depth values were compared by one-way ANOVA with Sidak's multiple comparisons tests. TCRdb limited this immuneACCESS table to in-frame rearrangements with V and J called. A share of clones is missing; checked studies link under half to unresolved V genes, and the rest is unexplained. V, J and clone size reflect that table, while D and trimming were determined from the DNA. Present in this sample are some 99,000 clones, more than 70% of which were seen just once. The top ten clones comprise about 4.6% of the sample.

The paper as a whole reports these results and caveats: Because no samples from the day 14 peak response were available, repertoires could be characterized only after the peak T cell response. After two AZD1222 doses, both the breadth and the depth of spike-specific TCRs were significantly higher than at day 0 and than in MenACWY recipients. The 56-69-year group was small, and its depth increase did not reach significance, likely because of low power. The whole spike protein was spanned by vaccine-associated CD4 TCRs, and dominant responses were seen in regions 160-218 and 743-854. Nearly half of unique spike-specific TCRs reportedly recognized epitopes outside regions mutated in the B.1.351 and B.1.1.7 variants. Only five to seven AZD1222 recipients were SARS-CoV-2 seropositive at baseline, limiting conclusions about previously exposed vaccinees. Participants were mostly white British and included more females than males, and it was suggested by the authors that clonal diversity may have been underestimated.

The sequence was obtained from an adult who received the AZD1222 COVID-19 vaccine. Recombination joined TRBV7-2 with TRBJ1-1, and 9 bases in between align with TRBD1. The source was peripheral blood, collected 28 days after the second AZD1222 dose. The sequenced DNA: TGTGCCAGCAGCTTAATGGGACAGGGTAAGACTGAAGCTTTCTTT. Translated, it reads CASSLMGQGKTEAFF.